This entry lists 30 T cell receptor beta chains sequenced from one sample in a study of cytomegalovirus exposure and HLA in healthy donors. In the PCR, 60 Vbeta and 13 Jbeta primers were used. Some clones are missing from TCRdb's copy, which holds only in-frame ones; the method was immunoSEQ multiplex PCR. The sample has 60,000 to 100,000 clones; around 81% are singletons. The sample comprised PBMCs. The receptors were sampled from a male donor in good health and CMV-seropositive.

The chain employs TRBV6-6 and TRBJ2-5; a possible D gene is TRBD2 (5 bases). The CDR3 has 16 amino acids. V lost 2 bases and J 5 bases, leaving 18 bases between the germline ends. The germline CDR1 and CDR2 sequences are MNHNY and SVGAGI (reference sequence). This chain's CDR3 is CASSYLKTSSGETQYF. The CDR3 nucleotides are TGTGCCAGCAGTTACCTTAAGACATCTTCGGGGGAGACCCAGTACTTC.

The chain couples TRBV27 to TRBJ2-5, with a possible D match to TRBD1 (5 bases). This CDR3 contains 13 residues. The V gene's germline CDR1 is MNHEY and CDR2 SMNVEV (reference sequence). V lost 7 bases and J lost 1, with 10 bases in between. CDR3 protein: CASKETVQETQYF. The CDR3 bases are TGTGCCAGCAAGGAGACAGTCCAAGAGACCCAGTACTTC.

The chain joins TRBV18 to TRBJ1-5; 9 bases align to TRBD1. The V segment lost 4 bases and the J segment 4 bases; nucleotides outside the gene matches: 2. Germline V gene sequence: CDR1 KGHSH, CDR2 LQKENI. CDR3 length: 14 residues. The chain's CDR3 is CASSRGQGNQPQHF. The CDR3 coding sequence is TGTGCCAGCTCACGAGGACAGGGGAATCAGCCCCAGCATTTT.

The V and J genes are TRBV7-2 and TRBJ1-1; 9 bases align to TRBD1. CDR1 is SGHTA, CDR2 FQGNSA, per germline. The CDR3 is made up of 18 amino acids. Trimming removed 3 bases from V and 4 bases from J; junction bases left unmatched: 15. Here the CDR3 DNA reads TGTGCCAGCAGCTTGTTGGACAGGGGTCGTTTTTGGGGCACTGAAGCTTTCTTT. It is translated as CASSLLDRGRFWGTEAFF. Drawing the rest from reference TRBV7-2 and TRBJ1-1, the complete variable domain is GAGVSQSPSNKVTEKGKDVELRCDPISGHTALYWYRQSLGQGLEFLIYFQGNSAPDKSGLPSDRFSAERTGGSVSTLTIQRTQQEDSAVYLCASSLLDRGRFWGTEAFFGQGTRLTVV.

The J gene is TRBJ2-1, the V gene TRBV5-1; TRBD1 is a possible D gene (5 bases). Trimming cost V 2 bases and J 9 bases, with 9 bases left between them. Germline V gene data show CDR1 as SGHRS and CDR2 as YFSETQ. The CDR3 is 12 residues long. This CDR3 reads CASSFARGEQFF. Written as DNA, the CDR3 is TGCGCCAGCAGCTTTGCAAGGGGTGAGCAGTTCTTC.

This chain uses TRBV7-6 with TRBJ2-6; 10 bases map to TRBD1. J lost 1 base, V lost 2 bases, and 8 bases had no gene match. Germline V CDR1 and CDR2: SGHVS, FNYEAQ. The CDR3 totals 19 residues. The DNA of the CDR3 is TGTGCCAGCAGCTTACACCGGGACAGGGGTGGGTCTGGGGCCAACGTCCTGACTTTC. Protein: CASSLHRDRGGSGANVLTF.

This clone was counted a few times. The CDR3 coding sequence is TGTGCCTGGAGTGTACGGGACACCGGGGAGCTGTTTTTT. Its protein is CAWSVRDTGELFF. This sequence joins TRBV30 and TRBJ2-2; D unclear. V lost 0 bases and J lost 3, with 5 bases in between. Per germline, CDR1 GTSNPN and CDR2 SVGIG (reference sequence). This CDR3 is built from 13 residues.

V usage is TRBV7-2 and J usage is TRBJ2-3; 9 bases are shared with TRBD2. V trimming: 1 base; J trimming: 4 bases; junction bases outside the gene matches: 6. Germline assignment: CDR1 SGHTA and CDR2 FQGNSA. The CDR3 runs to 16 residues. The CDR3 here is CASSLEGSGGSDTQYF. CDR3 in DNA: TGTGCCAGCAGCTTAGAAGGTAGCGGGGGTTCAGATACGCAGTATTTT.

V gene TRBV4-1 combines with J gene TRBJ2-5; tentatively, D is TRBD2 (6 bases). The CDR3 consists of 15 residues. Looked up from germline, CDR1 is MGHRA and CDR2 is YSYEKL. V gave up 1 base and J gave up 4 bases, with 13 bases separating them. The CDR3 sequence: CASSQGGPAGETQYF. The CDR3 DNA reads as TGCGCCAGCAGCCAAGGAGGGCCAGCGGGAGAGACCCAGTACTTC.

The CDR3 DNA sequence: TGTGCCAGCAGCCCGGTCCTAGCCTCCTACAATGAGCAGTTCTTC. Its protein is CASSPVLASYNEQFF. V gene TRBV27 combines with J gene TRBJ2-1; the D gene is possibly TRBD2 (5 bases). Trimming took off 6 bases at V and 0 bases at J, with 12 bases between the two ends. Per germline, CDR1 MNHEY and CDR2 SMNVEV (reference sequence). The CDR3 has 15 residues.

The CDR3, as DNA: TGCGCCAGCAGCCAAGCCAGCGGCCTCATTGGGGGGGATACGCAGTATTTT. This sequence encodes CASSQASGLIGGDTQYF. This chain links TRBV4-1 with TRBJ2-3, with D possibly matching TRBD2 (6 bases). Trimming shortened V by 1 base and J by 6 bases, and 20 bases separated the two germline ends. Germline V gene data show CDR1 as MGHRA and CDR2 as YSYEKL. This CDR3 has 17 amino acids.

J is TRBJ2-2 and V is TRBV19; D perhaps matches TRBD1 (6 bases). The CDR3 consists of 17 residues. Trimming stripped 6 bases from V and 2 bases from J, with 19 bases between. From germline, CDR1 is LNHDA and CDR2 SQIVND (reference sequence). CDR3 coding DNA: TGTGCCAGTAGCTACCTACCAAGGGGGACCAACACCGGGGAGCTGTTTTTT. This encodes CASSYLPRGTNTGELFF.

In DNA form, the CDR3 reads TGTGCCAGCTCACCACCGAATCCGGGGGTAACTGGAAACACCATATATTTT. Translating it yields CASSPPNPGVTGNTIYF. The V gene is TRBV18, the J gene TRBJ1-3; D perhaps matches TRBD1 (5 bases). The CDR3 runs 17 residues. Germline CDR1 reads KGHSH; CDR2 reads LQKENI. Trimming took 0 bases from V and 2 from J, leaving 14 bases between them.

This rearrangement joins TRBV7-9 to TRBJ2-3, with D maybe TRBD2 (7 bases). The CDR3 has 13 residues. Germline V gene data show CDR1 as SEHNR and CDR2 as FQNEAQ (reference sequence). V dropped 1 base and J dropped 9 bases, with 11 bases sitting between them. CDR3 nucleotide sequence: TGTGCCAGCAGCTTAGGCGGGGGCCGCACGCAGTATTTT. Amino acids: CASSLGGGRTQYF.

The chain couples TRBV7-8 to TRBJ1-1; TRBD1 is a possible D gene (6 bases). Trimming stripped 5 bases from V and 5 bases from J, with 15 bases between. The V gene's germline CDR1 is SGHVS and CDR2 FQNEAQ. The CDR3 covers 14 residues. The CDR3 sequence: CASSLLIRGTEAFF. As DNA, the CDR3 is TGTGCCAGCAGCCTCCTTATCAGGGGAACTGAAGCTTTCTTT.

To note about this clone: At one of its ends the junction is not consistent with the germline gene, which may arise from a read error. This CDR3 is also generated by other DNA sequences in the sample. The V and J genes are TRBV4-1 and TRBJ1-1; no reliable D call. This CDR3 is built from 12 residues. Germline V gives CDR1 MGHRA, CDR2 YSYEKL. This chain's CDR3 is CASSQTNTEAFF. For the CDR3, the DNA is TGCGCCAGCAGCCAGACAAACACTGAGGCTTTCTTT.

The rearrangement links TRBV4-2 to TRBJ1-5, with D unclear. The CDR3 has 15 amino acids. V was shortened by 0 bases and J by 2 bases, with 8 bases between the two germline ends. Germline CDR1 and CDR2: LGHNA and YNFKEQ. The CDR3 DNA is TGTGCCAGCAGCCAAGACTTGAGGGGCAATCAGCCCCAGCATTTT. This sequence encodes CASSQDLRGNQPQHF.

This clone was observed a few times. The rearrangement uses TRBV27 and TRBJ1-1, with D possibly being TRBD1 (5 bases). Looked up from germline, CDR1 is MNHEY and CDR2 is SMNVEV (reference sequence). The CDR3 has 15 amino acids. V lost 5 bases and J 1 base, leaving 14 bases between the germline ends. The DNA for the CDR3 is TGTGCCAGCAGTAAACAGCGGGGGGAGAACACTGAAGCTTTCTTT. Translation gives CASSKQRGENTEAFF.

The chain is built from TRBV6-1 and TRBJ1-2; 11 bases match TRBD1. CDR1 is MNHNS, CDR2 SASEGT, per germline. The CDR3 has 14 amino acids. After removal of 7 bases from V and 4 bases from J, the junction contained 5 bases not matched to a gene. CDR3 in amino acids: CASKDRGHAYGYTF. The CDR3, as DNA: TGTGCCAGCAAGGACAGGGGGCATGCCTATGGCTACACCTTC.

This clone occurred once. The rearrangement links TRBV6-6 to TRBJ1-1; the D gene is possibly TRBD1 (6 bases). Per germline, CDR1 MNHNY and CDR2 SVGAGI (reference sequence). The CDR3 contains 14 residues. The ends were cut back, 7 bases at V and 1 base at J, with 13 bases in the middle. CDR3 nucleotide sequence: TGTGCCAGCACCTGGCCGGGACAGAACACTGAAGCTTTCTTT. Translating gives CASTWPGQNTEAFF.

The gene calls are TRBV7-3 and TRBJ2-5; no clear D gene. The CDR3 totals 14 residues. V shed 5 bases and J shed 1 base, with 11 bases lying between them. CDR1 SGHTA and CDR2 FQGTGA come from the germline V gene. The CDR3 loop is CASSPSTSQETQYF. Written as DNA, the CDR3 is TGTGCCAGCAGCCCCTCGACTTCCCAAGAGACCCAGTACTTC.

The chain employs TRBV29-1 and TRBJ2-3; TRBD2 agrees at 8 bases. The J segment lost 4 bases and the V segment lost 0 bases, leaving 9 bases of the junction unmatched. Germline V CDR1 and CDR2: SQVTM, ANQGSEA. The CDR3 runs 16 residues. In DNA form, the CDR3 reads TGCAGCGTTGAAGATCTGAGCGGGGGAGGAGCAGATACGCAGTATTTT. Protein sequence: CSVEDLSGGGADTQYF.

Only one count was recorded for this clone. V usage is TRBV5-4 and J usage is TRBJ2-1; TRBD1 aligns across 7 bases. The CDR3 runs to 15 residues. In germline, CDR1 is SGHNT, CDR2 YYREEE (reference sequence). Trimming cost V 5 bases and J 0 bases; bases outside gene matches: 5. CDR3 bases: TGTGCCAGCAGGAAAGACAGGGCCTCCTACAATGAGCAGTTCTTC. Its protein product is CASRKDRASYNEQFF.

The rearrangement uses TRBV5-1 and TRBJ1-2; D not resolved. Germline V lookup: CDR1 SGHRS, CDR2 YFSETQ. V was cut by 3 bases and J by 7 bases, with 10 bases left in between. The CDR3 consists of 12 residues. DNA for the CDR3: TGCGCCAGCAGCTCCACTAGGGCTGGCTACACCTTC. Its translation: CASSSTRAGYTF.

The genes are TRBV19 and TRBJ1-1, with D maybe TRBD1 (6 bases). The V gene lost 6 bases and the J gene lost 11 bases, with 16 bases spanning the gap. The germline gives CDR1 LNHDA, CDR2 SQIVND (reference sequence). This CDR3 region has 12 residues. The CDR3 coding sequence is TGTGCCAGTAGCCAACAGGGTTCCGGCGCTTTCTTT. Protein sequence: CASSQQGSGAFF.

The chain joins TRBV9 to TRBJ2-2; 14 positions agree with TRBD2. The V gene end was trimmed by 3 bases and the J gene end by 7 bases; junction bases not matched to a gene: 5. Germline CDR1 is SGDLS and CDR2 is YYNGEE. CDR3 length equals 16 residues. The CDR3 DNA follows: TGTGCCAGCAGCGGGACTAGCGGGAGGCTGGGCGGGGAGCTGTTTTTT. Its protein product is CASSGTSGRLGGELFF.

This chain uses TRBV19 with TRBJ2-3; the D gene is possibly TRBD1 (5 bases). Germline loops: CDR1 LNHDA, CDR2 SQIVND (reference sequence). The CDR3 loop spans 16 amino acids. Trimming stripped 1 base from V and 3 bases from J, with 14 bases between. CDR3 sequence reads: CASSIGGRPGTDTQYF. Here the CDR3 DNA reads TGTGCCAGTAGTATAGGAGGCAGGCCAGGGACAGATACGCAGTATTTT.

This chain links TRBV7-9 with TRBJ2-1, with a weak D call TRBD1 (7 bases). Deletions cut 5 bases from V and 10 bases from J, with 18 bases between. Germline V gene data show CDR1 as SEHNR and CDR2 as FQNEAQ (reference sequence). The CDR3 is made up of 14 amino acids. The CDR3 DNA sequence: TGTGCCAGCAGCCCCGCAGGGGGGTTACGAGAGCAGTTCTTC. Its translation: CASSPAGGLREQFF.

The chain combines TRBV7-9 with TRBJ1-5; unclear D gene. The V end was cut by 5 bases, the J end by 2 bases, with 16 bases between. Germline V lookup: CDR1 SEHNR, CDR2 FQNEAQ (reference sequence). The CDR3 totals 16 residues. For the CDR3, the DNA is TGTGCCAGCAGCCCCCCAGGTCGGCTGGGCAATCAGCCCCAGCATTTT. Its translation is CASSPPGRLGNQPQHF.

This clone appeared a few times. V is TRBV7-6 and J is TRBJ1-5; D not certain. The CDR3 is 15 residues long. CDR1 is SGHVS and CDR2 is FNYEAQ in the germline V gene. The ends were cut back, 6 bases at V and 3 bases at J, with 15 bases in the middle. The CDR3 DNA reads TGTGCCAGCAGGAGGACGGCGGGCACCAATCAGCCCCAGCATTTT. Residues: CASRRTAGTNQPQHF.